This TCR beta chain appears in the sequencing data of a study of monozygotic twins with inflammatory bowel disease. TCRdb re-called the 5' RACE reads; every CDR3 protein appears as one record, without DNA. The sample table sets out under 350,000 distinct CDR3 sequences. The length of the CDR3 is 20 residues. Germline V gene data show CDR1 as SGDLS and CDR2 as YYNGEE. This TCR came from a human donor with ulcerative colitis or Crohn's disease, or a healthy co-twin of an affected twin (not recorded which). The chain couples TRBV9 to TRBJ2-2; with no DNA, the TCRdb D assignment of TRBD1 cannot be verified. The sample comprised blood. The CDR3 region is CASSAPGGQGGGWNTGELFF.